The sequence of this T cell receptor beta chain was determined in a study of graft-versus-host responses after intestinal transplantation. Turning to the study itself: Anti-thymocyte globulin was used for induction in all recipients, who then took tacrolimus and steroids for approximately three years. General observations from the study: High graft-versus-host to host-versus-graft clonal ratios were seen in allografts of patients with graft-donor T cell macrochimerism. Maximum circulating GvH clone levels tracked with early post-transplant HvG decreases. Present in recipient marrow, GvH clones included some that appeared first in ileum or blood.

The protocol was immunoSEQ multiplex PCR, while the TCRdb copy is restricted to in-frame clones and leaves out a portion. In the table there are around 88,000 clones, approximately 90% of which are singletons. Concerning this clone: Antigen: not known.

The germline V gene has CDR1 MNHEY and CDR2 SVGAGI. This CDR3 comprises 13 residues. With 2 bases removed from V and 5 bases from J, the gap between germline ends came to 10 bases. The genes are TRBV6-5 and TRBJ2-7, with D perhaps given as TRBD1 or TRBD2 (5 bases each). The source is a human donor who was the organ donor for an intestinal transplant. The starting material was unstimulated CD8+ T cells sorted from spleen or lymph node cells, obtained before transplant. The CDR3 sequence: CASSYGDPHEQYF. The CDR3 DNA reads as TGTGCCAGCAGTTACGGGGACCCCCACGAGCAGTACTTC.